This T cell receptor (beta chain) comes out of a study of T cell responses to AZD1222 COVID-19 vaccine (dated by TCRdb to about 2021). Background on the whole study: AZD1222 recipients given second doses at about 4 weeks or at about 12 weeks were pooled, since spike-specific TCR depth and breadth were not found to differ between the two schedules. A total of over 230 trial participants underwent TCR sequencing, of whom some 210 received two doses of AZD1222 and some 25 received two doses of the MenACWY control vaccine. Enrollment into the trials was organized by age into subgroups of 18-55, 56-69 and 70-plus years, and those subgroups contained about 150, 27 and 61 TCR-sequenced participants, respectively. The full study reports these points: Vaccine-associated CD4 TCRs spanned the whole spike protein, with dominant responses in regions 160-218 and 743-854. The 56-69-year group was small, and its depth increase did not reach significance, likely because of low power. Conclusions about previously exposed vaccinees were limited because only a handful of AZD1222 recipients were SARS-CoV-2 seropositive at baseline. Participants were mostly white British, with more females than males. The authors suggested clonal diversity may have been underestimated. No day 14 peak-response samples were available, so repertoires were characterized only after the peak T cell response. Nearly half of unique spike-specific TCRs reportedly recognized epitopes outside regions mutated in the B.1.351 and B.1.1.7 variants. After two AZD1222 doses, both the breadth and the depth of spike-specific TCRs were significantly higher than at day 0 and than in MenACWY recipients.

The CDR3 regions of human TCRbeta chains were subjected to immunosequencing. Regarding the original processing steps: Repertoire TCRs were matched against a reference library of SARS-CoV-2-specific TCRs generated with the MIRA antigen-specificity platform. Breadth was defined as the fraction of unique TCRs that were SARS-CoV-2-associated, and depth was defined as the fraction of total T cells that were SARS-CoV-2-associated. Using the MIRA data, each spike-specific TCR was assigned both to the spike region to which the TCR was reactive and to a CD4 or CD8 class. Log10-transformed breadth and depth values were compared by one-way ANOVA with Sidak's multiple comparisons tests. TCRdb took this table from immuneACCESS and kept in-frame rearrangements with V and J called. Such tables lack part of the clones; where checked against another copy, unresolved V genes explain under half of the gap, and the rest is unexplained. That table supplies the V and J calls and clone size; D and trimming were determined from the DNA. A total of about 120,000 clones appear in this sample, 87% of them only once. The top ten hold roughly 10% of the sample.

The sample's time point label is to be understood as: baseline before first vaccination. Vaccinee samples came from UK trials COV001 and COV002, including a single-blind randomized controlled phase 2/3 trial of AZD1222 (ChAdOx1 nCoV-19) in healthy adults. Trial participant PBMC samples were collected at day 0 and day 28 after the second dose for TCRbeta chain sequencing. Concerning this clone itself: Its antigen is still unknown. Base qualities are missing; no much larger clone stands one base away.

The germline V gene (reference sequence) yields WNHNN for CDR1 and SYGVQD for CDR2. Trimming takes 9 bases off V and 5 bases off J; junction bases not matched to a gene: 6. Reading from cysteine to phenylalanine, the CDR3 counts 12 amino acids. Only the CDR3 DNA is retained, 36 bases long and in frame from the first base. The starting material was peripheral blood, obtained on day 0 of AZD1222 vaccination. The chain is made from TRBV10-1 and TRBJ2-7, and TRBD1 aligns with 8 junction nucleotides. This TCR came from an adult in good health. The DNA is TGCGCCAGTGGCAGGGGGCCCCACGAGCAGTACTTC. Its product reads: CASGRGPHEQYF.